The TCR beta chain under discussion was sequenced for a study of blood T cell repertoires in COVID-19. A Seattle source enrolled patients during active infection and followed them longitudinally. CDR3 length equals 14 residues. The V end was cut by 6 bases, the J end by 1 base, with 12 bases between. Germline loops: CDR1 MNHEY, CDR2 SVGEGT. The table came from immunoSEQ multiplex PCR; TCRdb's copy has only in-frame clones and leaves some out. Among some 230,000 clones, about 88% were seen once, and the ten largest hold 10% to 13%. The source of this sequence is a woman in her fifties or sixties with COVID-19, enrolled during active disease. Sample: peripheral blood. This rearrangement joins TRBV6-2 or TRBV6-3 to TRBJ2-5; perhaps TRBD1 as D (6 bases). The chain's CDR3 is CASSSGTFQETQYF. CDR3 DNA: TGTGCCAGCAGCTCCGGGACATTCCAAGAGACCCAGTACTTC.